This T cell receptor (beta chain) is drawn from a study of T cells after yellow fever vaccination. This clonotype was detected a few times. The antigen is undetermined. Broader study findings: Of the clonotypes, a small share occurred in both CD4 and CD8 compartments.

CDR1 and CDR2 from the germline V gene are SNHLY and FYNNEI. Trimming pared 1 base from V and 4 bases from J, leaving 14 bases between. The CDR3 is 16 residues long. Using its own MiXCR run on the 5' RACE reads, TCRdb lists one record per CDR3 protein. The table includes about 260,000 distinct CDR3 sequences, 10% to 15% detected once. This sequence was found in a man aged 30 to 39 who received the YFV17D yellow fever vaccine. Sample: CD4+ T cells sorted from PBMCs, taken 45 days after the yellow fever booster vaccination. The chain joins TRBV2 to TRBJ2-1; D might be TRBD2 (6 bases). The CDR3 nucleotides read TGTGCCAGCAGTGAAGGTCGGGGGACTCCTTACAATGAGCAGTTCTTC. It encodes CASSEGRGTPYNEQFF. The full variable domain, its missing parts supplied by reference TRBV2 and TRBJ2-1, is EPEVTQTPSHQVTQMGQEVILRCVPISNHLYFYWYRQILGQKVEFLVSFYNNEISEKSEIFDDQFSVERPDGSNFTLKIRSTKLEDSAMYFCASSEGRGTPYNEQFFGPGTRLTVL.